This entry features one T cell receptor beta chain sequence. Its antigen remains unidentified. The V end lost 4 bases, the J end lost 3 bases, and 4 bases lay between the germline ends. This CDR3 spans 11 amino acids. Germline V gene data show CDR1 as SNHLY and CDR2 as FYNNEI. This sample is drawn from a study of T cells after yellow fever vaccination. Findings and caveats of the study: Primary-vaccination clones mostly resurfaced post-booster (around 96% CD4, more than 85% CD8). A minor fraction of clonotypes spanned both CD4 and CD8 compartments.

Researchers made TCR cDNA using 5'RACE template switching, and this step added a universal primer site and UMIs. TCRdb re-analysed the 5' RACE reads in MiXCR, keeping a single row per CDR3 protein. The sample consists of a few hundred thousand distinct CDR3 sequences, around a tenth of them appearing once. The J gene is TRBJ2-7, the V gene TRBV2; D gene uncertain. The material sequenced was PBMCs, taken on the day of the first yellow fever vaccination. The clonotype was recovered from a man between 18 and 29 years old who received the YFV17D yellow fever vaccine. CDR3 DNA: TGTGCCAGCAGTGCCGGCTACGAGCAGTACGTC. Its protein product is CASSAGYEQYV.